The 23 T cell receptor beta chains reported below all come from one sample, sequenced in a study of cytomegalovirus exposure and HLA in healthy donors. The PCR had 60 Vbeta and 13 Jbeta primers. Method: immunoSEQ multiplex PCR; TCRdb's copy keeps in-frame clones and lacks some. Here the sample spans 90,000 to 120,000 clones, roughly 82% being singletons. Sequencing was performed on PBMCs. The receptors shown here come from a male donor in good health and CMV-seronegative.

J is TRBJ1-1 and V is TRBV2; no definite D call. The CDR3 extends over 15 amino acids. V was clipped by 7 bases and J by 0 bases, with 15 bases between them. Germline V lookup: CDR1 SNHLY, CDR2 FYNNEI. CDR3 sequence: CASTPEAGMNTEAFF. The CDR3 coding sequence is TGTGCCAGCACCCCAGAAGCAGGCATGAACACTGAAGCTTTCTTT.

This clone was recorded once. This chain connects TRBV23-1 to TRBJ2-1; D possibly corresponds to TRBD2 (7 bases). TRBV23-1 is labeled an ORF, and its function is uncertain. Trimming left V 3 bases short and J 5 bases short, with 14 bases between. The CDR3 spans 15 residues. This CDR3 is CASSHHGGPHNEQFF. In DNA form, the CDR3 reads TGCGCCAGCAGTCACCACGGGGGGCCCCACAATGAGCAGTTCTTC.

The chain has TRBV7-8 and TRBJ2-5, with 10 bases matching TRBD2. Germline V lookup: CDR1 SGHVS, CDR2 FQNEAQ. Trimming cost V 2 bases and J 5 bases; bases outside gene matches: 5. The CDR3 spans 15 residues. In DNA form, the CDR3 reads TGTGCCAGCAGCTTAACAGCGGGAGGGGGGGAGACCCAGTACTTC. The encoded protein is CASSLTAGGGETQYF.

The chain carries TRBV6-1 and TRBJ2-5; 9 bases are shared with TRBD2. The J call may be wrong; the DNA end is better matched by TRBJ2-7. The CDR3 covers 13 residues. Germline V gene data show CDR1 as MNHNS and CDR2 as SASEGT. The CDR3 DNA reads TGTGCCAGCAGCCCGACTAGCGGCTACGAGCAGTACTTC. Its translation: CASSPTSGYEQYF.

This chain connects TRBV6-6 to TRBJ1-1; D possibly corresponds to TRBD1 (5 bases). V shed 2 bases and J shed 1 base, with 11 bases lying between them. Germline-derived CDR1 and CDR2 are MNHNY and SVGAGI (reference sequence). The CDR3 length is 15 residues. In DNA, the CDR3 is TGTGCCAGCAGTTACCTTGCGGGGACGAACACTGAAGCTTTCTTT. It is translated as CASSYLAGTNTEAFF.

Regarding this clone: Sequence at one end of the junction differs from germline and may be a read error. The J gene is TRBJ2-2, the V gene TRBV29-1; D might be TRBD2 (6 bases). Per germline, CDR1 SQVTM and CDR2 ANQGSEA. The CDR3 contains 13 residues. Written as DNA, the CDR3 is TGCAGCGTTGTACTAAGAGTCCCCGGGGGGCTGTTTTTT. It yields the protein CSVVLRVPGGLFF.

The chain recombines TRBV27 with TRBJ1-5; 10 bases map to TRBD1. Losses at the gene ends were 5 bases for V and 5 bases for J; bases not matched to a gene: 9. The CDR3 extends over 16 amino acids. Per germline, CDR1 MNHEY and CDR2 SMNVEV (reference sequence). The CDR3 region is CASSLFGGQGHQPQHF. For the CDR3, the DNA is TGTGCCAGCAGTCTTTTCGGGGGACAGGGGCATCAGCCCCAGCATTTT.

This chain connects TRBV6-1 to TRBJ2-7; 11 nucleotides match TRBD1. Germline CDR1 MNHNS, CDR2 SASEGT. V lost 11 bases to trimming and J lost 4 bases; unmatched junction nucleotides: 10. The CDR3 runs 14 residues. The CDR3 here is CAGGTGTGGYEQYF. CDR3 coding DNA: TGTGCCGGGGGGACCGGGACAGGGGGATACGAGCAGTACTTC.

The V call is TRBV28, the J call TRBJ1-2, with 9 bases fitting TRBD1. The V gene end was trimmed by 6 bases and the J gene end by 8 bases; junction bases not matched to a gene: 13. CDR3 length: 15 residues. Germline V CDR1 and CDR2: MDHEN, SYDVKM. This chain's CDR3 is CASSPPGDRVEGYTF. The CDR3 DNA sequence: TGTGCCAGCAGCCCTCCGGGGGACAGGGTGGAAGGCTACACCTTC.

This clone appeared a single time. The J gene is TRBJ1-6, the V gene TRBV4-1; tentatively, D is TRBD1 (5 bases). Germline lookup yields CDR1 MGHRA and CDR2 YSYEKL. Trimming left V 3 bases short and J 5 bases short, with 14 bases between. The CDR3 is made up of 16 amino acids. CDR3 coding DNA: TGCGCCAGCAGCCAGGCCTTGGGGCAAAATAATTCACCCCTCCACTTT. This codes for CASSQALGQNNSPLHF.

This chain links TRBV30 with TRBJ1-5, with 7 bases that match TRBD1. This CDR3 has 13 residues. The V gene end was trimmed by 2 bases and the J gene end by 8 bases; junction bases not matched to a gene: 6. Germline CDR1 is GTSNPN and CDR2 is SVGIG (reference sequence). CDR3 in amino acids: CAWSTEGTEPQHF. CDR3 in DNA: TGTGCCTGGAGTACAGAGGGGACAGAGCCCCAGCATTTT.

The rearrangement uses TRBV5-1 and TRBJ2-7, with a tentative D call TRBD2 (6 bases). V was pared by 2 bases and J by 3 bases, with 12 bases between. The length of the CDR3 is 14 residues. Germline lookup yields CDR1 SGHRS and CDR2 YFSETQ. This CDR3 is CASSFGREVYEQYF. The CDR3 coding sequence is TGCGCCAGCAGCTTTGGCAGGGAGGTCTACGAGCAGTACTTC.

CDR3 bases: TGCGCCACCAGAGGGCTAGCGGCCGGCGAGCAGTTCTTC. Protein sequence: CATRGLAAGEQFF. The chain recombines TRBV10-2 with TRBJ2-1, with 7 bases aligning to TRBD2. CDR1 is WSHSY, CDR2 SAAADI, per germline. The CDR3 has 13 amino acids. V gave up 10 bases and J gave up 10 bases; unmatched junction bases: 13.

V is TRBV5-1 and J is TRBJ2-2, with D hard to call. The V gene's germline CDR1 is SGHRS and CDR2 YFSETQ. V was pared by 1 base and J by 6 bases, with 19 bases between. The CDR3 runs to 17 residues. The DNA for the CDR3 is TGCGCCAGCAGCTTGAAGTCGAGGCAGTCGATAGCCGGGGAGCTGTTTTTT. Amino acid sequence: CASSLKSRQSIAGELFF.

The chain carries TRBV4-1 and TRBJ1-5; D remains ambiguous. This CDR3 spans 13 amino acids. The germline CDR1 and CDR2 sequences are MGHRA and YSYEKL. The germline V and J ends were trimmed by 1 base and 7 bases, with 8 bases remaining between them. The CDR3 sequence is CASSQVLGQPQHF. For the CDR3, the DNA is TGCGCCAGCAGCCAAGTATTGGGCCAGCCCCAGCATTTT.

This clone appeared a single time. The chain uses TRBV4-1 and TRBJ2-7, with D possibly TRBD2 on 5 matching bases. V lost 2 bases to trimming and J lost 3 bases, with 20 bases between them. This CDR3 has 17 residues. Per the germline V gene, CDR1 is MGHRA and CDR2 is YSYEKL. CDR3 loop: CASSQKWFEGECYEQYF. CDR3 in DNA: TGCGCCAGCAGCCAAAAGTGGTTCGAGGGTGAGTGCTACGAGCAGTACTTC.

The V and J genes are TRBV6-5 and TRBJ1-1, with 9 nucleotides matching TRBD1. CDR3 length equals 12 residues. Germline CDR1 MNHEY, CDR2 SVGAGI. The V gene end was trimmed by 4 bases and the J gene end by 11 bases; junction bases not matched to a gene: 5. CDR3 sequence: CASSWDRVGAFF. The CDR3 bases are TGTGCCAGCAGTTGGGACAGGGTGGGGGCTTTCTTT.

The V and J genes are TRBV4-2 and TRBJ2-3; TRBD1 agrees at 11 bases. CDR1 is LGHNA, CDR2 YNFKEQ, per germline. There are 17 residues in the CDR3. V dropped 3 bases and J dropped 1; count of bases not matched to a gene: 6. CDR3 nucleotide sequence: TGTGCCAGCAGCCAGACCTCGGGACAGGGGGGCACAGATACGCAGTATTTT. Translating it yields CASSQTSGQGGTDTQYF.

The rearrangement links TRBV9 to TRBJ2-1; possible D gene TRBD1, 9 bases. Germline V CDR1 and CDR2: SGDLS, YYNGEE. The V end lost 4 bases, the J end lost 16 bases, and 18 bases lay between the germline ends. This CDR3 has 12 residues. The CDR3 bases are TGTGCCAGCAGCCCGGGGGGGGGACAGGGTTTCTTC. Protein product: CASSPGGGQGFF.

V usage is TRBV6-6 and J usage is TRBJ2-5; 9 nucleotides line up with TRBD2. This CDR3 is 16 amino acids long. Germline V lookup: CDR1 MNHNY, CDR2 SVGAGI (reference sequence). V gave up 5 bases and J gave up 3 bases; unmatched junction bases: 10. In DNA, the CDR3 is TGTGCCAGCAGTGGATATAGCGGGAGCCCTGAAGAGACCCAGTACTTC. Translating it yields CASSGYSGSPEETQYF.

The V call is TRBV5-1, the J call TRBJ2-2; TRBD1 matches 9 bases. Germline assignment: CDR1 SGHRS and CDR2 YFSETQ. Trimming removed 4 bases from V and 7 bases from J; junction bases left unmatched: 20. CDR3 length equals 19 residues. The CDR3 reads CASSPNSIDRGTYSGELFF. The CDR3 nucleotides are TGCGCCAGCAGCCCCAACTCGATTGACAGGGGGACGTATAGCGGGGAGCTGTTTTTT. The full variable domain, completed using reference TRBV5-1 and TRBJ2-2, is KAGVTQTPRYLIKTRGQQVTLSCSPISGHRSVSWYQQTPGQGLQFLFEYFSETQRNKGNFPGRFSGRQFSNSRSEMNVSTLELGDSALYLCASSPNSIDRGTYSGELFFGEGSRLTVL.

The chain joins TRBV7-9 to TRBJ2-2; 7 nucleotides line up with TRBD1. J gave up 0 bases and V 4 bases, and 5 bases lay outside the gene matches. CDR1 is SEHNR, CDR2 FQNEAQ, per germline (reference sequence). The CDR3 runs to 16 residues. The DNA for the CDR3 is TGTGCCAGCAGCTCCCCGGGACAGACGAACACCGGGGAGCTGTTTTTT. The encoded protein is CASSSPGQTNTGELFF.

For this clone: Germline and junction disagree at one end, which may indicate a read error. The chain is built from TRBV5-1 and TRBJ2-3; 8 bases are a match to TRBD2. The CDR3 covers 15 residues. Germline values: CDR1 SGHRS, CDR2 YFSETQ. The CDR3 DNA reads as TGCGCCAGCAGCTTGGAGCGGGGGAGCACAGATACGCGGTATTTT. This translates into CASSLERGSTDTRYF.